This T cell receptor beta chain was retrieved from a study of cytomegalovirus exposure and HLA in healthy donors. On this clone itself: Its antigen is not known.

General study findings and limits: TCR beta chain V- and J-gene trimming was linked, in a later analysis, to a missense variant in DCLRE1C. In an earlier analysis, in some 500 donors, most V segments appeared productive either ~87% or ~30% of the time.

PCR was performed using 60 Vbeta and 13 Jbeta primers. Produced via immunoSEQ multiplex PCR; TCRdb's table is partial and in-frame only. This repertoire shows around 200,000 clones, 83% found once; its top ten account for around 1.5%. This CDR3 has 15 residues. Trimming took 0 bases from V and 7 from J; bases not matched to a gene: 6. Germline values: CDR1 MNHEY, CDR2 SVGAGI. Every donor was a healthy person donating bone marrow. This receptor was taken from a girl aged 5-17 years in good health and CMV-seronegative. Sequenced sample: PBMCs. The gene calls are TRBV6-5 and TRBJ2-1; TRBD1 matches 7 bases. As DNA, the CDR3 is TGTGCCAGCAGTTACTCGAGAGGGGGCGGGAATGAGCAGTTCTTC. It codes for CASSYSRGGGNEQFF.